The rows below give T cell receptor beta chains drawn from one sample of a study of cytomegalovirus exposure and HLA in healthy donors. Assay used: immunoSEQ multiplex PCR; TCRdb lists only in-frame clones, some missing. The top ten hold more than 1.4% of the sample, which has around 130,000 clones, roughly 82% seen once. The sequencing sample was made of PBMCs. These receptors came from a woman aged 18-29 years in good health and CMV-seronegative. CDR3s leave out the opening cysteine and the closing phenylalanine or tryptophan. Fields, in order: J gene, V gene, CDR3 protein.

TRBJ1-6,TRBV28,ASSLSTGGTRGSPLH
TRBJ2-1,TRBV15,ATSRAGTSGSYEQF
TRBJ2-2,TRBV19,ASSDRLAGELF
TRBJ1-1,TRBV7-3,ASSLSHRQNTEAF
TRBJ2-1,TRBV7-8,ASSPRLAGVSNEQF
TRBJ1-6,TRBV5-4,ASSLDLGSNSPLH
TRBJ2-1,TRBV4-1,ASSQDRAVGSSYNEQF
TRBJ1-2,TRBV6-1,ASLPFTNYGYT
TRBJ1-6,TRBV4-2,ASSLTGNNSPLH
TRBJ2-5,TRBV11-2,ASSLDGRGLRETQY
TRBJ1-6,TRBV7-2,ASSLGGGQANSPLH
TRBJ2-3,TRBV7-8,ASSSRVLFTDTQY
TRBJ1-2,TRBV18,ASSPTGFYGYT
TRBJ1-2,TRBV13,ASSLEQHANYGYT
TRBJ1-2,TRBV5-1,ASSLGTGRYGYT
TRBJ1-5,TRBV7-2,ASSLGRVRDQPQH
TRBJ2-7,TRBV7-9,ASSPTTEFSYEQY
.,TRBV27,ASSFSPRRDSYEQY
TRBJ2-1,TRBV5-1,ASSVLSGDPGNEQF
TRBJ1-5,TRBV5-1,ASSLGPSNQPQH
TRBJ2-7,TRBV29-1,SVVQNYEQY
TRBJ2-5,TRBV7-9,ASSPSY
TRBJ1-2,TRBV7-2,ASSLAHSYGYT
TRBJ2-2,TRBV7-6,ASSPLTGTVNTGELF
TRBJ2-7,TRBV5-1,ASSLDGGGYEQY
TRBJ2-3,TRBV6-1,ASTPDRLSTDTQY
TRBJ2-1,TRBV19,ASSTSSGVVHEQF
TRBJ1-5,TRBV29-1,SVGQGGSNQPQH
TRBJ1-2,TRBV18,ASSPLVENYGYT
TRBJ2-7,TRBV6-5,ASSYLPRGGEQY
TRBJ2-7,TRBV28,ASTLEGSTYEQY
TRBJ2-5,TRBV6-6,ASSYTGVETQY
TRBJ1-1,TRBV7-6,ASSLVGVEAF
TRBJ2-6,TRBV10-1,ANQQGSGANVLT
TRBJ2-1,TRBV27,ASSSMDSGRTHNEQF
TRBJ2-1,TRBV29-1,SVAGLATSSYNEQF
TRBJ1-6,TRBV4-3,ASSQRTVSSYNSPLH